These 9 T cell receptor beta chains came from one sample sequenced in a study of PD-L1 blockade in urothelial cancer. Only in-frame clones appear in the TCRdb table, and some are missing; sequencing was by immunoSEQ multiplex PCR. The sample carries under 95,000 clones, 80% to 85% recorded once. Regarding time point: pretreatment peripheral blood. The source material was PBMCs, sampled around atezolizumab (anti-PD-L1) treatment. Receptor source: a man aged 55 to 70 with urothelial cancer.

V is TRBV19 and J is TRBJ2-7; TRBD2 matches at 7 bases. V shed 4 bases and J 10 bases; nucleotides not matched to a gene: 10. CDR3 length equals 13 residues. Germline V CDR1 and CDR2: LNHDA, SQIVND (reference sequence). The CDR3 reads CASSKPPGRTQYF. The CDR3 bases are TGTGCCAGTAGTAAGCCCCCCGGGAGGACTCAGTACTTC.

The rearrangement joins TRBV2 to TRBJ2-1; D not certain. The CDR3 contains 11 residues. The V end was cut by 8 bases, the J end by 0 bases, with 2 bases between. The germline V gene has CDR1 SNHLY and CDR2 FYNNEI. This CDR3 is CASLSYNEQFF. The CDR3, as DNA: TGTGCCAGCCTCTCCTACAATGAGCAGTTCTTC.

The CDR3 DNA sequence: TGTGCCAGCCGTACCGGGACAGCATCCACAGATACGCAGTATTTT. Its protein product is CASRTGTASTDTQYF. This sequence joins TRBV6-1 and TRBJ2-3; TRBD1 aligns across 7 bases. The CDR3 covers 15 residues. The J segment lost 2 bases and the V segment lost 8 bases, leaving 10 bases of the junction unmatched. Per the germline V gene, CDR1 is MNHNS and CDR2 is SASEGT.

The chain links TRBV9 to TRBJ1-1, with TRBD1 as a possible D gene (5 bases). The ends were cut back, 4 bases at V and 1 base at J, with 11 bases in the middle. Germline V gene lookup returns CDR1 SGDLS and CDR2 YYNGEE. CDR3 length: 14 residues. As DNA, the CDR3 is TGTGCCAGCAGCCTTTCGGGGGAGAACACTGAAGCTTTCTTT. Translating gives CASSLSGENTEAFF. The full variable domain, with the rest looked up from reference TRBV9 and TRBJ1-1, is DSGVTQTPKHLITATGQRVTLRCSPRSGDLSVYWYQQSLDQGLQFLIQYYNGEERAKGNILERFSAQQFPDLHSELNLSSLELGDSALYFCASSLSGENTEAFFGQGTRLTVV.

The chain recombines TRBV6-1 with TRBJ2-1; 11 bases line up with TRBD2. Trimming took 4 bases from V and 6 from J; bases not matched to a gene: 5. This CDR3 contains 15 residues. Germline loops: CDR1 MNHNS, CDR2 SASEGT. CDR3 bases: TGTGCCAGCAGTGCAACTAGCGGGGGACTCAATGAGCAGTTCTTC. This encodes CASSATSGGLNEQFF.

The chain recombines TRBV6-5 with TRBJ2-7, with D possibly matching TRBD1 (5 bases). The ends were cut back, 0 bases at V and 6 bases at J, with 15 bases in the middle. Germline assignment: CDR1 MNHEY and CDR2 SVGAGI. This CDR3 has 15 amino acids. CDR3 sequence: CASSYSQVGVVEQYF. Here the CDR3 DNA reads TGTGCCAGCAGTTACTCGCAGGTAGGGGTGGTCGAGCAGTACTTC.

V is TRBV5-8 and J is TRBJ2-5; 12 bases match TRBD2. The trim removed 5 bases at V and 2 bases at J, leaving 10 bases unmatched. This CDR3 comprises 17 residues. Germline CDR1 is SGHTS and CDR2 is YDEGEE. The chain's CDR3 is CASSPLAGGPRQETQYF. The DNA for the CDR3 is TGTGCCAGCAGTCCCCTAGCGGGGGGGCCCAGGCAAGAGACCCAGTACTTC.

The CDR3 sequence: CASSLEGGNTEAFF. The CDR3 region has the DNA TGCGCCAGCAGCTTGGAAGGGGGCAACACTGAAGCTTTCTTT. The J gene is TRBJ1-1, the V gene TRBV5-1; TRBD1 aligns across 7 bases. The CDR3 has 14 amino acids. The V and J ends lost 0 bases and 2 bases, in that order; junction bases with no gene match: 1. The germline CDR1 and CDR2 sequences are SGHRS and YFSETQ.

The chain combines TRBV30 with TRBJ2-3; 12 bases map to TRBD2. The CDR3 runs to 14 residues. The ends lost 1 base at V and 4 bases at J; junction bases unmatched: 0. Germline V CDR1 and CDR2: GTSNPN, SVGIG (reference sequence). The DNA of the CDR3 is TGTGCCTGGAGTGGACTAGCGGGGGCAGATACGCAGTATTTT. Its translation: CAWSGLAGADTQYF.